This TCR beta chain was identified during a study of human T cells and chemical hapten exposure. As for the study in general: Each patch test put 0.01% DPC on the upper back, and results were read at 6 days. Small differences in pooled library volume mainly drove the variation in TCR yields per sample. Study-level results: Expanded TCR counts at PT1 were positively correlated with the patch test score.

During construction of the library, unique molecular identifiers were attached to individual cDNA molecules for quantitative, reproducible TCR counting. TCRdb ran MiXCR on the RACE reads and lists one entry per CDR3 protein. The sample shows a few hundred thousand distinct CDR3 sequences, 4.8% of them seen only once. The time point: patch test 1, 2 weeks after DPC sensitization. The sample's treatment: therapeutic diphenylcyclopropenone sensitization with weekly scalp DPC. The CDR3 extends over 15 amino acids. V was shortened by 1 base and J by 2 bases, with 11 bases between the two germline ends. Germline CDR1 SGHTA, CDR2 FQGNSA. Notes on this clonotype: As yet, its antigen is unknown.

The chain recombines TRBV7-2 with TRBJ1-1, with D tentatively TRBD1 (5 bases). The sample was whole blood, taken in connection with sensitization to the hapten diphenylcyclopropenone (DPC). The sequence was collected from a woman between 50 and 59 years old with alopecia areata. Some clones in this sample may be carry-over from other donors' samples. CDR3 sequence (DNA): TGTGCCAGCAGCTTAGAGCAGACAGCAAACACTGAAGCTTTCTTT. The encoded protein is CASSLEQTANTEAFF.